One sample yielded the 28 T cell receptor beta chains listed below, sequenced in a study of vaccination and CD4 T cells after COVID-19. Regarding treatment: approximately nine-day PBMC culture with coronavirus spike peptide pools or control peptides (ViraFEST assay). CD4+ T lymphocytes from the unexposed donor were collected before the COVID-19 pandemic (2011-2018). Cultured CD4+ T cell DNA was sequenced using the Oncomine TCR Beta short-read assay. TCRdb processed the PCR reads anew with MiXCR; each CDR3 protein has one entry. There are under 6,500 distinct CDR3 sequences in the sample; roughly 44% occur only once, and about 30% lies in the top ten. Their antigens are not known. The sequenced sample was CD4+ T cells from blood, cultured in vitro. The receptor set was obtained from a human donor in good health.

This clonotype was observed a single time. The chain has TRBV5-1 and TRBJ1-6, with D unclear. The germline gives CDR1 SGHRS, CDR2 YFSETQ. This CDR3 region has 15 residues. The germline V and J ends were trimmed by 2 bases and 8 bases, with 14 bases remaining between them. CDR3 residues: CASSLPDGRDSPLHF. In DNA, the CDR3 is TGCGCCAGCAGCTTACCCGACGGGAGAGATTCACCCCTCCACTTT.

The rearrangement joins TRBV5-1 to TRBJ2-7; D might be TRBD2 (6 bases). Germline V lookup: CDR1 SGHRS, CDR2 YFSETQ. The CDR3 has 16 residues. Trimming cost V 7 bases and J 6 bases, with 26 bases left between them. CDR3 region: CASQLGGTGTGFEQYF. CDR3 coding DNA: TGCGCCAGCCAGCTTGGGGGGACGGGGACGGGGTTCGAGCAGTACTTC. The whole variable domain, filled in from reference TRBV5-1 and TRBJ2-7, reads KAGVTQTPRYLIKTRGQQVTLSCSPISGHRSVSWYQQTPGQGLQFLFEYFSETQRNKGNFPGRFSGRQFSNSRSEMNVSTLELGDSALYLCASQLGGTGTGFEQYFGPGTRLTVT.

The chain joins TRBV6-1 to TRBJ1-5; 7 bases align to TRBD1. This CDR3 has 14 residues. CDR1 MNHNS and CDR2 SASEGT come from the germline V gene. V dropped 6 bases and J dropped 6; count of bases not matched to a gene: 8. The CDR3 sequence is CASRGTGEGQPQHF. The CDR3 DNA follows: TGTGCCAGCAGGGGTACAGGGGAGGGTCAGCCCCAGCATTTT.

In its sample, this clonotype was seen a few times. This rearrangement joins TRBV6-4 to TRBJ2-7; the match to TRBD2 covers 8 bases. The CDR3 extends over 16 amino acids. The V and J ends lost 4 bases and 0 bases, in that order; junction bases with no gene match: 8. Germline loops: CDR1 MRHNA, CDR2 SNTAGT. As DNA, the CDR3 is TGTGCCAGCAGTGTTCAACCCGGGGGGGCCTCCTACGAGCAGTACTTC. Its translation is CASSVQPGGASYEQYF.

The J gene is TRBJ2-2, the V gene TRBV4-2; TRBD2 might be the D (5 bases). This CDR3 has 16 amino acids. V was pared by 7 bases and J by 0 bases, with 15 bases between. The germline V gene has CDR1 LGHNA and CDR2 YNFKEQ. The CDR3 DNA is TGTGCCAGCATCCCAAACCCCGGGACGAACACCGGGGAGCTGTTTTTT. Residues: CASIPNPGTNTGELFF.

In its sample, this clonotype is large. The CDR3 here is CASSLERQETQYF. CDR3 bases: TGTGCCAGCAGCTTAGAACGGCAAGAGACCCAGTACTTC. The chain carries TRBV5-4 and TRBJ2-5; D gene ambiguous. Germline V gene sequence: CDR1 SGHNT, CDR2 YYREEE (reference sequence). V shed 2 bases and J shed 2 bases, with 7 bases lying between them. The CDR3 spans 13 residues.

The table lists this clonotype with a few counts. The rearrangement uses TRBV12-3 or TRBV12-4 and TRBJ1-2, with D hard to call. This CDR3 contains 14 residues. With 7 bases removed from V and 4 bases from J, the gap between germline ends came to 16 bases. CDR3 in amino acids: CASKLTALPYGYTF. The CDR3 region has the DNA TGTGCCAGCAAACTCACGGCCCTCCCCTATGGCTACACCTTC.

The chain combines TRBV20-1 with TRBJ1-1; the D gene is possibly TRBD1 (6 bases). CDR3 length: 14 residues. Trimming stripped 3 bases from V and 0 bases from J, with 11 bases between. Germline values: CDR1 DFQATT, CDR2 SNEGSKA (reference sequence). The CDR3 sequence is CSASSRGLNTEAFF. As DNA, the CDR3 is TGCAGTGCTAGTAGCAGGGGCTTGAACACTGAAGCTTTCTTT.

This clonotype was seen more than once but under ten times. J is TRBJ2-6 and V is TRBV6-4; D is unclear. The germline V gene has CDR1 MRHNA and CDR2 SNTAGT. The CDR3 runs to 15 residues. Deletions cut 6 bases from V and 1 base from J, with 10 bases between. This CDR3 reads CASSREASGANVLTF. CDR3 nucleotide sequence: TGTGCCAGCAGCCGAGAAGCTTCTGGGGCCAACGTCCTGACTTTC.

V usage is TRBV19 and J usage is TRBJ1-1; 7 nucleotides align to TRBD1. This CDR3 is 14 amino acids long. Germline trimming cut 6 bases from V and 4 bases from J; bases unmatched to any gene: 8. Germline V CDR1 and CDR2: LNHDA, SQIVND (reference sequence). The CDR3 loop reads CASSNRGFGTEAFF. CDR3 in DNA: TGTGCCAGTAGCAACAGGGGTTTTGGCACTGAAGCTTTCTTT.

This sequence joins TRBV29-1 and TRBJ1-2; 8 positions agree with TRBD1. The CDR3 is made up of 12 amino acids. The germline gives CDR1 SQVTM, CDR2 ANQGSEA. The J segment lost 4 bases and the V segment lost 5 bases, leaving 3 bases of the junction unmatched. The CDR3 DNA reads TGCAGCGTTTCCCAGGGGGCCTATGGCTACACCTTC. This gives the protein CSVSQGAYGYTF.

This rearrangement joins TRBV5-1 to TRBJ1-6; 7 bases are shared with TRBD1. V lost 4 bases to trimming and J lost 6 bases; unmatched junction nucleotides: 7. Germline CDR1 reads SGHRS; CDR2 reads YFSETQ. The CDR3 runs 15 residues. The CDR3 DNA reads TGCGCCAGCAGCCAGGGGGACAGCAGTAATTCACCCCTCCACTTT. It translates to CASSQGDSSNSPLHF.

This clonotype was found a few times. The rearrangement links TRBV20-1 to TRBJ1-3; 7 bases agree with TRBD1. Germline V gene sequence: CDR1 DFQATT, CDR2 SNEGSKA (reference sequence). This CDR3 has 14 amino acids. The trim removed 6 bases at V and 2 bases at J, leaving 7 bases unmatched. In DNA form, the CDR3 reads TGCAGTGCCCAAACTACAGGGGCTGGAAACACCATATATTTT. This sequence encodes CSAQTTGAGNTIYF.

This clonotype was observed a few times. In nucleotides, the CDR3 is TGTGCCAGCAATGGTGGGGAAGCGAACACCATATATTTT. This gives the protein CASNGGEANTIYF. The chain has TRBV6-1 and TRBJ1-3, with unresolved D. CDR3 length: 13 residues. V dropped 7 bases and J dropped 7 bases, with 14 bases sitting between them. Germline-derived CDR1 and CDR2 are MNHNS and SASEGT.

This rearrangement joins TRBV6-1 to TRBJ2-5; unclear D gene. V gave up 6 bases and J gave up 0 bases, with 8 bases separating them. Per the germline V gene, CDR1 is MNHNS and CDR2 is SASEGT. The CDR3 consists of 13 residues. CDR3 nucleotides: TGTGCCAGCAGCGGTGGGTACCAAGAGACCCAGTACTTC. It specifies CASSGGYQETQYF.

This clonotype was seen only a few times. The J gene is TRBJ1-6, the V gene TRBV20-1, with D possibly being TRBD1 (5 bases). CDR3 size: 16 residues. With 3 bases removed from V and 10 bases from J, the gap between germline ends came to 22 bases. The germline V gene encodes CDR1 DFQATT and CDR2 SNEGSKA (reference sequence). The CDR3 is CSASMTRGISRSPLHF. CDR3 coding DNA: TGCAGTGCTAGTATGACCCGGGGGATTTCTCGCTCACCCCTCCACTTT.

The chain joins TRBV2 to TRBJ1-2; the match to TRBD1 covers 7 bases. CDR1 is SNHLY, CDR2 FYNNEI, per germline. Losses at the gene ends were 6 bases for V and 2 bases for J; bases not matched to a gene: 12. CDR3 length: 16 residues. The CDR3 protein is CASSITGTVINYGYTF. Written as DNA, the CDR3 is TGTGCCAGCAGCATAACCGGGACAGTCATCAACTATGGCTACACCTTC.

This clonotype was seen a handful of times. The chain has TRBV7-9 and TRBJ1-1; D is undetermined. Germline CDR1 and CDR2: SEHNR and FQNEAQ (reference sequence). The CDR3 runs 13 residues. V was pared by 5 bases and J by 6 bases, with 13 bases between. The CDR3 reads CASSTRLDAEAFF. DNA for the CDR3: TGTGCCAGCAGCACCCGCCTGGACGCTGAAGCTTTCTTT.

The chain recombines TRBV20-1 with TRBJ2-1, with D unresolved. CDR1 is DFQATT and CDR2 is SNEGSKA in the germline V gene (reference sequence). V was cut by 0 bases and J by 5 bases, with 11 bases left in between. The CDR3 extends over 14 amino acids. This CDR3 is CSARDLDSNNEQFF. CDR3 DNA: TGCAGTGCTAGAGATTTAGATTCCAACAATGAGCAGTTCTTC.

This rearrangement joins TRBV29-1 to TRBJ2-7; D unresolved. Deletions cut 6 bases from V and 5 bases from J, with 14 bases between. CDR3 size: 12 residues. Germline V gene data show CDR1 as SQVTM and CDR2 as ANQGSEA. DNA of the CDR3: TGCAGCGTGTTATCCTCGGAGCACGAGCAGTACTTC. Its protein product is CSVLSSEHEQYF.

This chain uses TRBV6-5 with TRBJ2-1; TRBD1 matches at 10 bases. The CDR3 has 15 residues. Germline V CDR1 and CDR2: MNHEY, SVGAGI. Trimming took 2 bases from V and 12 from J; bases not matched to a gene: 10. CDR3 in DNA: TGTGCCAGCAGTTACGATCGGGACAGGGGAATTGGGCAGTTCTTC. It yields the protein CASSYDRDRGIGQFF.

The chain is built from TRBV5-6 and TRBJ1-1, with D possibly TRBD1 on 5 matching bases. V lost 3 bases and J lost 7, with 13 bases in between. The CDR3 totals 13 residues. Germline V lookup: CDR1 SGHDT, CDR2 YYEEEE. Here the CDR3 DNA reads TGTGCCAGCAGCTACGGGGACGGACGTGAAGCTTTCTTT. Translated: CASSYGDGREAFF.

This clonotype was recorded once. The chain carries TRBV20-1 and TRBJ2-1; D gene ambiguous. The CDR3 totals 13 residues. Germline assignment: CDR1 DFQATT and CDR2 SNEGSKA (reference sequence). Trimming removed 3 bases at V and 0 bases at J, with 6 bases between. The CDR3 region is CSARESSYNEQFF. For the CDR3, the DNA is TGCAGTGCTAGGGAGAGCTCCTACAATGAGCAGTTCTTC.

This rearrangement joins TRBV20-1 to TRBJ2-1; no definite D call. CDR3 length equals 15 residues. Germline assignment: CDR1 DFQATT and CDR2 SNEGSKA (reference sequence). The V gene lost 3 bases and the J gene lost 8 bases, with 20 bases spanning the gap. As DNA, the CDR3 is TGCAGTGCTAGGCCTTGGGATGTTGGAATATATGAGCAGTTCTTC. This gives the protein CSARPWDVGIYEQFF.

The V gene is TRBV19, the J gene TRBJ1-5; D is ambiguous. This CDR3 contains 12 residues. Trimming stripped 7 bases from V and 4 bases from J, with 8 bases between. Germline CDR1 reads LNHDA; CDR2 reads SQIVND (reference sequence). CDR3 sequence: CASNLGNQPQHF. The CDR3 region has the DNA TGTGCCAGTAACTTGGGTAATCAGCCCCAGCATTTT.

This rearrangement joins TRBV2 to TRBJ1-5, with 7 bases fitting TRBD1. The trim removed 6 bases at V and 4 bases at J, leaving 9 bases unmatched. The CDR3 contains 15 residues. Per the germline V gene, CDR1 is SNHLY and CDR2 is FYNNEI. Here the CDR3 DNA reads TGTGCCAGCAGGTGGACAGGTATGGAGAATCAGCCCCAGCATTTT. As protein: CASRWTGMENQPQHF. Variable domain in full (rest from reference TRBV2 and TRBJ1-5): EPEVTQTPSHQVTQMGQEVILRCVPISNHLYFYWYRQILGQKVEFLVSFYNNEISEKSEIFDDQFSVERPDGSNFTLKIRSTKLEDSAMYFCASRWTGMENQPQHFGDGTRLSIL.

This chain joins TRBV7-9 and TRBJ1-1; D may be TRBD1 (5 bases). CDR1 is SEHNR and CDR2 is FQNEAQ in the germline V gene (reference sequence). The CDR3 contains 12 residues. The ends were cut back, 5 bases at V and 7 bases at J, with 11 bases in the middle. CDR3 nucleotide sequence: TGTGCCAGCAGCGTCGGGGGAAATGAAGCTTTCTTT. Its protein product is CASSVGGNEAFF.

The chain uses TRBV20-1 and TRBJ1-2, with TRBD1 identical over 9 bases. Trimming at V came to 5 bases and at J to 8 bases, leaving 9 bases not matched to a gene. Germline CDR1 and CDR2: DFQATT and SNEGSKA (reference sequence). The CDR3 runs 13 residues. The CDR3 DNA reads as TGCAGTGCTCCGTCCCGGGACAGGGACGGCTACACCTTC. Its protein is CSAPSRDRDGYTF.